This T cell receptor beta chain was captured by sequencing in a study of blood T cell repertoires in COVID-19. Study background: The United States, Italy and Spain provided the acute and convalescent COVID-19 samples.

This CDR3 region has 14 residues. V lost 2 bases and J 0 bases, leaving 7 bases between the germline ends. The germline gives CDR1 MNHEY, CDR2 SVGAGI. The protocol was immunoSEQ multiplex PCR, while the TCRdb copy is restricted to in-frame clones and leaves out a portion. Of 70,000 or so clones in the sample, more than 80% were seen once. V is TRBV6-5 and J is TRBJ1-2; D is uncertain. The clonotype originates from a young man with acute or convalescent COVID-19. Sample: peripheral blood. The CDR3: CASSYERTNYGYTF. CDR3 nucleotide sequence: TGTGCCAGCAGTTACGAGCGAACTAACTATGGCTACACCTTC.